This entry lists 13 T cell receptor beta chains sequenced from one sample in a study of blood T cell repertoires in COVID-19 (dated by TCRdb to the early 2020s). Receptor amplification or capture employed the immunoSEQ multiplex PCR assay. As stored in TCRdb, this immuneACCESS dataset retains in-frame rearrangements with V and J assigned. A fraction of the clones does not appear; measured against another copy, unresolved V genes explain less than half of the discrepancy, and the remainder lacks a known reason. The table for this sample lists roughly 68,000 clones; around four fifths of them were counted only once. In total, the top ten clones hold about 20% of the sample. Sequencing was done on a sample of peripheral blood. Every receptor here comes from an elderly woman with acute or convalescent COVID-19.

V usage is TRBV27 and J usage is TRBJ1-6; 7 nucleotides line up with TRBD1. The CDR3 contains 15 residues. Germline CDR1 MNHEY, CDR2 SMNVEV (reference sequence). J lost 7 bases, V lost 4 bases, and 7 bases had no gene match. DNA of the CDR3: TGTGCCAGCAGTTCCCCGGGGACAGTGAATTCACCCCTCCACTTT. Translation: CASSSPGTVNSPLHF.

The gene calls are TRBV5-1 and TRBJ2-1; D is unresolved. Germline assignment: CDR1 SGHRS and CDR2 YFSETQ. Trimming cost V 2 bases and J 7 bases, with 7 bases left between them. The CDR3 runs 12 residues. The CDR3 reads CASSLDGNEQFF. The CDR3 coding sequence is TGCGCCAGCAGCTTAGACGGGAATGAGCAGTTCTTC. The variable domain in full, completed from reference TRBV5-1 and TRBJ2-1, reads KAGVTQTPRYLIKTRGQQVTLSCSPISGHRSVSWYQQTPGQGLQFLFEYFSETQRNKGNFPGRFSGRQFSNSRSEMNVSTLELGDSALYLCASSLDGNEQFFGPGTRLTVL.

In this sample, this clone turned up once. The chain recombines TRBV5-1 with TRBJ1-2; perhaps TRBD1 as D (5 bases). Germline CDR1 is SGHRS and CDR2 is YFSETQ. The CDR3 is made up of 13 amino acids. Trimming left V 0 bases short and J 4 bases short, with 7 bases between. The CDR3 protein is CASSLDQGYGYTF. CDR3 coding DNA: TGCGCCAGCAGCTTGGATCAGGGCTATGGCTACACCTTC.

Only one count was recorded for this clone. The conserved phenylalanine or tryptophan is not found at the CDR3 terminus, so this likely reflects a read error. The CDR3 protein is CASSLRAGYNSPLHL. CDR3 nucleotides: TGCGCCAGCAGCTTAAGGGCAGGGTATAATTCACCCCTCCACCTT. The chain carries TRBV27 and TRBJ1-6; D may be TRBD1 (5 bases). Germline CDR1 is MNHEY and CDR2 is SMNVEV (reference sequence). The CDR3 totals 15 residues.

This chain uses TRBV7-9 with TRBJ1-1, with TRBD1 as a possible D gene (6 bases). Germline values: CDR1 SEHNR, CDR2 FQNEAQ (reference sequence). This CDR3 has 14 residues. The V and J ends lost 4 bases and 2 bases respectively, with 11 bases between them. The CDR3 reads CASSSVQGNTEAFF. The CDR3 DNA follows: TGTGCCAGCAGCTCCGTACAGGGTAACACTGAAGCTTTCTTT.

CDR3 DNA sequence: TGTGCCAGCAGCTTAGACAGGGGGAGGACTGAAGCTTTCTTT. Its protein product is CASSLDRGRTEAFF. The chain joins TRBV7-3 to TRBJ1-1, with 9 bases that match TRBD1. The CDR3 has 14 amino acids. V shed 2 bases, J shed 5 bases, and the junction held 3 bases outside the gene matches. Per the germline V gene, CDR1 is SGHTA and CDR2 is FQGTGA.

The chain employs TRBV21-1 and TRBJ2-1; TRBD1, as called in the table, went unchecked against the DNA. TRBV21-1 counts as a pseudogene. The CDR3 is made up of 15 amino acids. CDR3 sequence reads: CASATWGQGRNEQFF. CDR3 DNA: TGTGCCAGCGCGACCTGGGGACAGGGGAGAAATGAGCAGTTCTTC.

The chain carries TRBV5-4 and TRBJ2-1, with a weak D call TRBD2 (6 bases). The V end lost 0 bases, the J end lost 6 bases, and 13 bases lay between the germline ends. Per germline, CDR1 SGHNT and CDR2 YYREEE (reference sequence). The CDR3 runs to 15 residues. For the CDR3, the DNA is TGTGCCAGCAGCTTGGGAACTAGCAGCAGCAATGAGCAGTTCTTC. Translating gives CASSLGTSSSNEQFF.

The chain is built from TRBV5-6 and TRBJ2-1; 10 bases fit TRBD2. Trimming cost V 0 bases and J 7 bases; bases outside gene matches: 4. In germline, CDR1 is SGHDT, CDR2 YYEEEE. The CDR3 runs 15 residues. The CDR3 protein is CASSLGASGSNEQFF. DNA of the CDR3: TGTGCCAGCAGCTTGGGGGCTAGCGGGAGTAATGAGCAGTTCTTC.

The chain uses TRBV12-3 or TRBV12-4 and TRBJ2-7; tentatively, D is TRBD2 (5 bases). Trimming stripped 3 bases from V and 7 bases from J, with 10 bases between. CDR3 length: 12 residues. This CDR3 is CASSFNSGEQYF. For the CDR3, the DNA is TGTGCCAGCAGTTTCAACTCGGGGGAGCAGTACTTC.

This clone appeared once. The chain carries TRBV3-1 (or the pseudogene TRBV3-2) and TRBJ2-7; no reliable D call. Looked up from germline, CDR1 is LGHDT and CDR2 is YNNKEL (reference sequence). V lost 3 bases, J lost 3 bases, and 3 bases lay in between. The CDR3 consists of 11 residues. CDR3 region: CASSHHYEQYF. The CDR3 DNA reads as TGTGCCAGCAGCCACCACTACGAGCAGTACTTC.

For the CDR3, the DNA is TGCGCCAGCAGCTTGGTAGGGGGCCAAACAGAGTACTTC. Protein sequence: CASSLVGGQTEYF. This chain joins TRBV5-1 and TRBJ2-7; 7 bases line up with TRBD1. The V gene's germline CDR1 is SGHRS and CDR2 YFSETQ. Unmatched junction bases numbered 8, after V lost 0 bases and J lost 11 bases. The CDR3 is 13 residues long. Filled out from reference TRBV5-1 and TRBJ2-7, the complete variable domain reads KAGVTQTPRYLIKTRGQQVTLSCSPISGHRSVSWYQQTPGQGLQFLFEYFSETQRNKGNFPGRFSGRQFSNSRSEMNVSTLELGDSALYLCASSLVGGQTEYFGPGTRLTVT.

V usage is TRBV25-1 and J usage is TRBJ1-2; D remains ambiguous. The CDR3 has 12 residues. CDR1 MGHDK and CDR2 SYGVNS come from the germline V gene. Trimming cost V 8 bases and J 1 base, with 8 bases left between them. The CDR3: CASAEGNYGYTF. The CDR3 region has the DNA TGTGCCAGCGCAGAGGGTAACTATGGCTACACCTTC.